The clone carrying this TCR beta chain was observed a few times. Its antigen is unidentified. These data belong to a study of T cells after yellow fever vaccination. About the study: Libraries from low-cell-number fractions were prepared with the SMART-Seq v4 Ultra Low Input RNA kit. Study-level results: A small proportion of clonotypes was detected in both the CD4 and CD8 compartments. Among primary-vaccination clones, most reappeared after the booster, at almost 98% for CD4 and approximately 88% for CD8.

Germline CDR1 and CDR2: MGHRA and YSYEKL. The ends were cut back, 1 base at V and 4 bases at J, with 17 bases in the middle. There are 16 residues in the CDR3. MiXCR, run by TCRdb on the 5' RACE reads, gives a single entry per CDR3 protein. The data show approximately 350,000 distinct CDR3 sequences, around 10% seen once. The sample was PBMCs, taken on the day of the first yellow fever vaccination. This receptor was taken from a man aged 18 to 29 who received the YFV17D yellow fever vaccine. V gene TRBV4-1 combines with J gene TRBJ2-7, with D unclear. CDR3 sequence reads: CASSQASSDGWYEQYF. Written as DNA, the CDR3 is TGCGCCAGCAGCCAAGCAAGCTCGGACGGTTGGTACGAGCAGTACTTC.